This T cell receptor (beta chain) was captured in a study of cytomegalovirus exposure and HLA in healthy donors (dated by TCRdb to the late 2010s). About the investigation overall: An earlier analysis of roughly 500 of the donors reported about 250 Gb of sequence data and roughly 110 million unique TCR beta sequences from 150 million to 200 million T cells. Approximately 300 gigabases of sequencing data and approximately 92 million unique TCR sequences made up an early release that covered over 550 HLA-typed donors. Among the roughly 400 genotyped donors, around 81% belonged to the genetic ancestry cluster associated with self-reported Caucasian donors. The aim of the study was to test whether cataloging public T cell receptors could identify signatures of past pathogen exposure. The T cell repertoires of 700 or so subjects were profiled by immunosequencing and related to cytomegalovirus serostatus. Besides the first cohort of some 670 subjects, a separate validation cohort made up of 95 to 150 different subjects was used. To predict cytomegalovirus infection status, the study brought together high-throughput TCR immunosequencing, statistical association of individual TCRs with disease status, and machine learning. A later analysis re-examined previously published TCR beta repertoires from roughly 720 donors and added high-resolution HLA genotyping to investigate patterns of TCR occurrence. The later analysis used no new phenotypic data to find candidate immune exposures, relying instead on TCR beta sequences and their occurrence across donors. To decide whether each TCR beta V gene segment behaved as functional or pseudogenic, an earlier analysis of 587 of the donors relied on high-throughput TCR beta sequencing. Donor age, sex, ethnicity and CMV serostatus were collected together with the repertoire data. A later genetic analysis used genome-wide SNP genotypes for about 55% of the 666 donors, treating that subset as a discovery cohort. All discovery cohort repertoires had been generated using a single sequencing platform. Class I and class II HLA loci were covered by the typing at four-digit resolution. The number of donors typed differed by locus, with roughly 629-640 for A, B, C, DRB1 and DQB1, about 500 for DQA1, over 600 for DPA1, and approximately 470 for DPB1. About five DR-DQ haplotypes were handled as single units for association and clustering because linkage in the cohort was strong. Among 300 to 450 genotyped donors of the cohort, an average of around 240,000 unique TCR beta nucleotide sequences were sequenced per donor, roughly 18% of them non-productive.

The cohort was made up of approximately 700 healthy bone marrow donors. At the time of sampling, every cohort member was nominally healthy, though immune exposures that went unrecorded were likely present. The donor tested CMV seronegative and was one of the 352 seronegative cohort members. Each donor provided a peripheral blood sample, and peripheral blood mononuclear cells were used for TCR beta sequencing. Genomic DNA was extracted from the blood cell samples with the Qiagen DNeasy Blood Extraction Kit. A word on this clone: It lacks a known antigen. There are no base qualities to consult, and no much larger clone falls within one base.

The CDR3 starts with the cysteine, ends with the phenylalanine, and has 14 residues. The entry retains the CDR3 DNA only, 42 bases that are in frame from base 1. V is pared back by 10 bases and J by 0 bases, with 13 bases lying between the germline termini. Taken from the germline V gene, the CDR1 and CDR2 loops are MNHNS and SASEGT. To prepare the library, the immunoSEQ multiplex PCR assay was applied. For the multiplex PCR, a mixture combining 60 forward primers for TCR Vbeta segments and 13 reverse primers for TCR Jbeta segments was used. The CDR3 region of rearranged TCR beta genes was amplified from genomic DNA with a multiplex PCR assay. On the Illumina HiSeq System, the amplified TCR beta libraries were sequenced as 87-base-pair reads. Regarding the original processing steps: A later analysis counted 75 million to 100 million unique TCR beta chains across the 666 repertoires, and 10 million to 12 million of these chains were shared by at least two donors. Raw reads were error-corrected and collapsed into unique sequences by a nearest-neighbor algorithm in which closely related sequences were merged to remove PCR and sequencing errors. To assign V, D and J gene segments, CDR3 sequences were aligned to IMGT reference sequences. For a sequence to be retained, a match of at least six nucleotides was required to both a V gene segment and a J gene segment. A rearrangement counted as productive if the CDR3 had no stop codons and remained in frame with V and J, and every other rearrangement counted as non-productive. Following IMGT convention, CDR3 was defined as the stretch from the second conserved V-encoded cysteine up to the conserved J-encoded phenylalanine. In an earlier analysis of around 640 of the donors, sequences lacking an unambiguous match to a single V gene segment were excluded. In an earlier analysis of approximately 560 of the donors, a V segment was called functional when productive rearrangements were above 56.7%, and segregating when the standard deviation between donors exceeded 5%. A statistical classification framework was developed to diagnose cytomegalovirus status using the catalog of TCR beta chain sequences. A later analysis assigned V and J genes by comparing TCR nucleotide sequences with IMGT/GENE-DB human TR gene sequences. Using the TCRdist pipeline, a later analysis assigned CDR3 sequences along with most-parsimonious VDJ recombination scenarios. In a later analysis, each TCR beta chain was defined by its CDR3 amino acid sequence together with its V-gene family, and reads lacking a unique V-gene family were excluded. To address suspected cross-contamination and a sequencing artifact, a later analysis removed 592 highly shared, low-generation-probability nucleotide sequences. In a later analysis, a clonal expansion index was calculated for each public chain from normalized within-repertoire ranks of inferred template counts. Generation probabilities in a later analysis came from a VDJ recombination model fitted to out-of-frame rearrangements, and those results were checked against IGoR. Hypergeometric tests were used in a later analysis to score TCR-TCR, TCR-HLA and TCR-CMV co-occurrence, with a repertoire-size bias correction applied to the TCR pairs. A later analysis estimated false discovery rates by permuting HLA or CMV assignments 20 times. In a later analysis, co-occurring TCRs were grouped using DBSCAN, with TCRdist sequence similarity added in when clustering inside HLA-allele-positive subsets. For co-occurrence clustering, repertoires with fewer than 30,000 or more than 120,000 public chains were excluded, along with four to six repertoires with anomalous nucleotide sharing. TCRdb holds this immuneACCESS table with in-frame rearrangements only. Some clones are missing; in checked studies, unresolved V genes explain under half, and the rest has no known cause. Clone size and the V and J calls come from that table; the DNA yielded D and trimming. The sample table records about 120,000 clones; 15% of these occur just once. The top ten constitute over 1.5% of the sample.

What the research found in general, with its limitations: Linkage disequilibrium might explain the correlated functional status among segregating V segments, but an unknown experimental factor could not be excluded. Most CMV-associated TCR beta chains appeared to be HLA-restricted in a later analysis, and the HLA associations seemed to be driven largely by CMV exposure. The study listed 150 to 200 TCR beta chains as associated with cytomegalovirus. Because some donors lacked HLA typing at each locus, the association tests relied only on the typed subset. For the cohort, immune exposure information was limited to CMV serostatus. Some IMGT-functional V segments, including TRBV6-2 and TRBV6-3, could not be told apart with the 87-base-pair reads, so those segments were excluded. A further reported finding was that TCR beta sequences accurately predicted the HLA-A and HLA-B alleles for most subjects in the first cohort. While some public TCRs were present in many individuals, most TCR sequences turned up only very rarely across donors. The earlier analysis of 587 of the donors excluded 15 to 20 rarely observed V segments, including chromosome 9 orphons, because counts were too low. An association between a missense DCLRE1C variant and V-gene and J-gene trimming of TCR beta chains was found in a later genetic analysis and replicated in an independent cohort. A later analysis found that HLA-associated TCR beta chains were more clonally expanded and had lower generation probabilities than equally common non-associated chains. The classifier was reported to diagnose cytomegalovirus status with high specificity and sensitivity in both the original and validation cohorts. The authors suggested that the approach could potentially be extended to other disease states and immunological phenotypes. A later genetic analysis reported fewer N-insertions in productive TCRs among donors in an Asian-associated ancestry cluster than the roughly 650-donor mean. According to a later analysis, TCR association rates differed among HLA loci, with DRB1 alleles showing the most associated TCRs and HLA-C alleles showing the fewest. This cohort had only TCR beta chains sequenced, and the lack of alpha or paired-chain data limited which features could be detected. When HLA alleles, especially DR and DQ, strongly co-occurred, TCR associations were difficult to assign to individual alleles. An earlier analysis of 587 of the donors showed that most TCR beta V segments appeared in productive rearrangements either about 87% or about 30% of the time, which broadly matched IMGT annotations. A later analysis reported that several top co-occurrence clusters appeared linked to parvovirus B19, influenza, CMV and Epstein-Barr virus. Presence/absence analyses assumed roughly uniform sequencing depth across donors, an assumption that may not hold. Specific HLA alleles were associated with some 15,000 TCR beta sequences at a false discovery rate of 0.05 in a later analysis. A cluster of highly shared sequence variants was judged likely to be a technical artifact of the sequencing pipeline. A few of the identified cytomegalovirus-associated TCR beta chains were confirmed in vitro to be specific for cytomegalovirus antigens.

The material sequenced was PBMCs. The chain was built from TRBV6-1 and TRBJ1-5; no D gene is confidently identified. This receptor was taken from a woman under 30 in good health and CMV-seronegative. The DNA sequence is TGTGCCACCCAATTGAGGAGTAGCAATCAGCCCCAGCATTTT. This sequence encodes CATQLRSSNQPQHF.